The 20 T cell receptor beta chains below were found in one sample sequenced in a study of radiotherapy plus CTLA-4 blockade in lung cancer. Assay: immunoSEQ multiplex PCR; the TCRdb copy retains only in-frame clones and omits some. Of more than 90,000 clones listed, roughly 88% are singletons. The sequencing used peripheral blood, collected from a patient treated with radiotherapy plus ipilimumab. These receptors were obtained from a human donor with non-small cell lung cancer that progressed on radiotherapy plus ipilimumab.

The rearrangement joins TRBV4-2 to TRBJ2-6; D is ambiguous. The germline V gene has CDR1 LGHNA and CDR2 YNFKEQ. The ends were cut back, 1 base at V and 1 base at J, with 8 bases in the middle. This CDR3 comprises 16 residues. CDR3 residues: CASSQAHGSGANVLTF. The CDR3 DNA sequence: TGTGCCAGCAGCCAAGCACACGGTTCTGGGGCCAACGTCCTGACTTTC.

The rearrangement links TRBV18 to TRBJ2-7, with unresolved D. The V end lost 6 bases, the J end lost 2 bases, and 11 bases lay between the germline ends. This CDR3 contains 13 residues. Germline values: CDR1 KGHSH, CDR2 LQKENI. Here the CDR3 DNA reads TGTGCCAGCTCGCTCGGTGTTACCTACGAGCAGTACTTC. Its protein is CASSLGVTYEQYF.

The count of this clone is one. At one end the junction does not follow the germline gene, possibly because of a read error. The rearrangement uses TRBV19 and TRBJ2-7, with D perhaps given as TRBD1 or TRBD2 (5 bases each). The CDR3 runs 14 residues. In germline, CDR1 is LNHDA, CDR2 SQIVND (reference sequence). CDR3 in amino acids: CASTGDQRSSEQYF. CDR3 DNA: TGTGCCAGTACCGGGGACCAAAGGTCCTCCGAGCAGTACTTC.

This clone was counted a single time. The chain employs TRBV5-4 and TRBJ2-5; D is uncertain. Trimming took off 0 bases at V and 1 base at J, with 7 bases between the two ends. Germline CDR1 SGHNT, CDR2 YYREEE (reference sequence). The CDR3 runs to 14 residues. CDR3 bases: TGTGCCAGCAGCTTGGACAGTGGCCAAGAGACCCAGTACTTC. As protein: CASSLDSGQETQYF.

V and J are TRBV6-1 and TRBJ2-3; D unresolved. V was cut by 6 bases and J by 4 bases, with 14 bases left in between. The CDR3 contains 14 residues. CDR1 is MNHNS, CDR2 SASEGT, per germline. The CDR3 bases are TGTGCCAGCAGATGGCATCCCGTTCCAGATACGCAGTATTTT. This codes for CASRWHPVPDTQYF.

V is TRBV7-9 and J is TRBJ1-1; D is uncertain. Looked up from germline, CDR1 is SEHNR and CDR2 is FQNEAQ (reference sequence). V was trimmed by 1 base and J by 6 bases, leaving 9 bases between them. This CDR3 comprises 13 residues. DNA for the CDR3: TGTGCCAGCAGCTTAGGGGTAGACGCTGAAGCTTTCTTT. Its translation: CASSLGVDAEAFF.

The chain combines TRBV2 with TRBJ2-2; D possibly corresponds to TRBD1 (5 bases). The CDR3 contains 15 residues. V was cut by 2 bases and J by 5 bases, with 12 bases left in between. Germline-derived CDR1 and CDR2 are SNHLY and FYNNEI. CDR3: CASSERGYGTGELFF. CDR3 bases: TGTGCCAGCAGTGAAAGGGGTTACGGTACCGGGGAGCTGTTTTTT.

This clone was observed a single time. The chain employs TRBV5-4 and TRBJ2-2, with unresolved D. V was trimmed by 4 bases and J by 7 bases, leaving 20 bases between them. Germline V lookup: CDR1 SGHNT, CDR2 YYREEE (reference sequence). The CDR3 extends over 16 amino acids. In nucleotides, the CDR3 is TGTGCCAGCAGCCCGGCTTATTCTCGGAGTTACGGGGAGCTGTTTTTT. It codes for CASSPAYSRSYGELFF.

This chain connects TRBV23-1 to TRBJ2-1; 10 bases fit TRBD1. TRBV23-1 qualifies as an ORF whose function is uncertain. CDR3 length: 20 residues. Trimming cost V 3 bases and J 7 bases; bases outside gene matches: 21. The CDR3 coding sequence is TGCGCCAGCAGTCACCCAGCGGGACCAACCGGGACAGGGGATTGGAATGAGCAGTTCTTC. It yields the protein CASSHPAGPTGTGDWNEQFF.

The chain links TRBV6-5 to TRBJ2-7, with 13 bases matching TRBD2. CDR3 length equals 15 residues. Germline CDR1 is MNHEY and CDR2 is SVGAGI. V shed 0 bases, J shed 5 bases, and the junction held 1 base outside the gene matches. This CDR3 reads CASSYSTSGRNEQYF. Written as DNA, the CDR3 is TGTGCCAGCAGTTACTCGACTAGCGGGAGGAACGAGCAGTACTTC.

The rearrangement links TRBV10-1 to TRBJ2-1, with 7 bases that match TRBD1. V trimming: 2 bases; J trimming: 9 bases; junction bases outside the gene matches: 4. Germline CDR1 reads WNHNN; CDR2 reads SYGVQD (reference sequence). The CDR3 sequence is 13 residues long. CDR3 coding DNA: TGCGCCAGCAGTGAGACAGGGGCAACTGAGCAGTTCTTC. It translates to CASSETGATEQFF.

This clone was recorded a few times. This chain uses TRBV18 with TRBJ1-5; 9 bases line up with TRBD1. Losses at the gene ends were 3 bases for V and 4 bases for J; bases not matched to a gene: 7. From germline, CDR1 is KGHSH and CDR2 LQKENI. This CDR3 spans 16 amino acids. CDR3 nucleotide sequence: TGTGCCAGCTCACCTTCCGACAGGGGGTTAAATCAGCCCCAGCATTTT. This encodes CASSPSDRGLNQPQHF.

In its sample, this clone was seen once. The chain joins TRBV30 to TRBJ1-1, with D maybe TRBD1 (6 bases). The V end lost 4 bases, the J end lost 5 bases, and 20 bases lay between the germline ends. Germline values: CDR1 GTSNPN, CDR2 SVGIG (reference sequence). The CDR3 extends over 15 amino acids. The CDR3 DNA follows: TGTGCCTGGACTCCCACCTCGACAGGACGGACTGAAGCTTTCTTT. Translating gives CAWTPTSTGRTEAFF.

The chain has TRBV15 and TRBJ1-2; D unclear. The CDR3 length is 14 residues. V shed 1 base and J shed 6 bases, with 12 bases lying between them. Germline-derived CDR1 and CDR2 are LNHNV and YYDKDF (reference sequence). CDR3 coding DNA: TGTGCCACCAGCAGAGTAGGTAGGGTGAATGGCTACACCTTC. Encoded protein: CATSRVGRVNGYTF. Based on the CDR3 plus reference TRBV15 and TRBJ1-2, the full variable domain is DAMVIQNPRYQVTQFGKPVTLSCSQTLNHNVMYWYQQKSSQAPKLLFHYYDKDFNNEADTPDNFQSRRPNTSFCFLDIRSPGLGDTAMYLCATSRVGRVNGYTFGSGTRLTVV.

The gene calls are TRBV6-6 and TRBJ2-3, with TRBD2 matching 8 bases. Trimming removed 0 bases from V and 5 bases from J; junction bases left unmatched: 1. The CDR3 consists of 14 residues. CDR1 MNHNY and CDR2 SVGAGI come from the germline V gene (reference sequence). DNA of the CDR3: TGTGCCAGCAGTTACTCGCTAGCGGGAGATACGCAGTATTTT. The encoded protein is CASSYSLAGDTQYF.

This clone was detected only a few times. The V gene is TRBV21-1, the J gene TRBJ2-5; whether TRBD1, the table's D call, matches the DNA was not checked. TRBV21-1 is classified as a pseudogene. The CDR3 is 18 amino acids. The CDR3 bases are TGTGCCAGCAGCCTTACCATTACAAGACAGGAGGTCTGGAAGACCCAGTACTTC. Protein: CASSLTITRQEVWKTQYF.

The chain employs TRBV19 and TRBJ2-1; D gene unclear. V was pared by 4 bases and J by 8 bases, with 6 bases between. There are 11 residues in the CDR3. Germline CDR1 LNHDA, CDR2 SQIVND (reference sequence). The CDR3 DNA reads TGTGCCAGTAGTAAGTTGGATGAGCAGTTCTTC. Translation gives CASSKLDEQFF.

This clone was recorded only once. The J gene is TRBJ2-2, the V gene TRBV6-6, with 7 bases aligning to TRBD1. J gave up 6 bases and V 5 bases, and 9 bases lay outside the gene matches. CDR1 is MNHNY, CDR2 SVGAGI, per germline (reference sequence). This CDR3 has 15 amino acids. In DNA form, the CDR3 reads TGTGCCAGCAGTAGAAGACAGGGTAGATCCGGGGAGCTGTTTTTT. This translates into CASSRRQGRSGELFF.

V gene TRBV25-1 combines with J gene TRBJ1-5; D gene unclear. Deletions cut 3 bases from V and 4 bases from J, with 10 bases between. CDR3 length: 14 residues. Germline V CDR1 and CDR2: MGHDK, SYGVNS. The CDR3 bases are TGTGCCAGCAGTGAGAGGGTTCAGAATCAGCCCCAGCATTTT. Protein product: CASSERVQNQPQHF.

The count of this clone is one. The gene calls are TRBV6-5 and TRBJ1-2; D is unresolved. Germline V gene lookup returns CDR1 MNHEY and CDR2 SVGAGI. V lost 5 bases to trimming and J lost 4 bases, with 14 bases between them. This CDR3 spans 14 amino acids. The CDR3, as DNA: TGTGCCAGCAGTGAGAGGCGGGTCGTCTATGGCTACACCTTC. Amino acid sequence: CASSERRVVYGYTF.